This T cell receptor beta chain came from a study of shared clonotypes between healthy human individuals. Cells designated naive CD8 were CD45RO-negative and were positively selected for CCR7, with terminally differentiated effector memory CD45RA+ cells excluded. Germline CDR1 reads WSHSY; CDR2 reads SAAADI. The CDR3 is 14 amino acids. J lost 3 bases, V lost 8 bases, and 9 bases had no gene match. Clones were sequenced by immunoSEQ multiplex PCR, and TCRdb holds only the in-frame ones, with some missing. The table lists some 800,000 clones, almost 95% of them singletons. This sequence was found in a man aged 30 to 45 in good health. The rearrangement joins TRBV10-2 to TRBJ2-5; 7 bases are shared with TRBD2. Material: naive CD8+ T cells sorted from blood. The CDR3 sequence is CASGEAGLEETQYF. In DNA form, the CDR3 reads TGCGCCAGCGGGGAAGCGGGACTGGAAGAGACCCAGTACTTC.